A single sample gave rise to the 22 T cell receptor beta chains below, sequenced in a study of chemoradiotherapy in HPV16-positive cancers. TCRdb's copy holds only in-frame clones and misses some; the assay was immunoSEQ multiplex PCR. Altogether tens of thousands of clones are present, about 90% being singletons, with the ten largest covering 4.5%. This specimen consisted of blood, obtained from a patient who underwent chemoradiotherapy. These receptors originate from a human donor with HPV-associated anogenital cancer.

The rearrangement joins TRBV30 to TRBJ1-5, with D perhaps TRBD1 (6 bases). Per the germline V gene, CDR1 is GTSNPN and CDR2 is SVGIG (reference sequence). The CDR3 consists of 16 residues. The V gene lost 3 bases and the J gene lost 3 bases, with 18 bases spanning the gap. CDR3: CAWSQMAGALNQPQHF. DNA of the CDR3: TGTGCCTGGAGCCAAATGGCAGGGGCCCTCAATCAGCCCCAGCATTTT.

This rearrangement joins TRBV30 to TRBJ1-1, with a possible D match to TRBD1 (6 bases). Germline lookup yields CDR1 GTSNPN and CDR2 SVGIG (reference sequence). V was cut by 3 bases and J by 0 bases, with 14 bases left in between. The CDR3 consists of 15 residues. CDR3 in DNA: TGTGCCTGGAGGCCAGTACAGGGCTTGAACACTGAAGCTTTCTTT. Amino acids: CAWRPVQGLNTEAFF.

The CDR3 region is CASRPGSTDTQYF. The CDR3 DNA reads TGTGCCAGCAGACCCGGTAGCACAGATACGCAGTATTTT. The gene calls are TRBV7-2 and TRBJ2-3, with unresolved D. This CDR3 is built from 13 residues. The V end lost 6 bases, the J end lost 0 bases, and 7 bases lay between the germline ends. Germline V CDR1 and CDR2: SGHTA, FQGNSA.

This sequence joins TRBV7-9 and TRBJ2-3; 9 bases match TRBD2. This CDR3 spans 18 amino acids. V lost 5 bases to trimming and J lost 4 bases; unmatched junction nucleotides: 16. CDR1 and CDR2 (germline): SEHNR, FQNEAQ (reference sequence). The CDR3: CASSPTLTLAGTSDTQYF. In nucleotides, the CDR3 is TGTGCCAGCAGCCCGACACTTACCCTAGCGGGGACGTCAGATACGCAGTATTTT.

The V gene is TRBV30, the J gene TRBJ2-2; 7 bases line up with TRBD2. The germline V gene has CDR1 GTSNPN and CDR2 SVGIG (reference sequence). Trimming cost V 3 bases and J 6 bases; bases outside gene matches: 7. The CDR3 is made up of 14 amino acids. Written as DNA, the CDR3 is TGTGCCTGGAGGCCGGGGGGAGGGTCCGGGGAGCTGTTTTTT. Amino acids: CAWRPGGGSGELFF.

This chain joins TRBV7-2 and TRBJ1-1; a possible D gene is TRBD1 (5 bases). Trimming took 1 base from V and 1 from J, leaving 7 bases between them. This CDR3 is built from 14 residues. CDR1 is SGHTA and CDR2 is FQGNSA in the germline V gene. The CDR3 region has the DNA TGTGCCAGCAGCTTAGGGACACAGAACACTGAAGCTTTCTTT. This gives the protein CASSLGTQNTEAFF.

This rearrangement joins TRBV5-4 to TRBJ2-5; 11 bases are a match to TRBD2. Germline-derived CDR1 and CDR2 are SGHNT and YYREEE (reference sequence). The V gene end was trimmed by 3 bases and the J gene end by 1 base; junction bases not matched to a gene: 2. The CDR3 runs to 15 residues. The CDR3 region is CASSSSGGFQETQYF. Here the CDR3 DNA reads TGTGCCAGCAGCTCTAGCGGGGGGTTCCAAGAGACCCAGTACTTC.

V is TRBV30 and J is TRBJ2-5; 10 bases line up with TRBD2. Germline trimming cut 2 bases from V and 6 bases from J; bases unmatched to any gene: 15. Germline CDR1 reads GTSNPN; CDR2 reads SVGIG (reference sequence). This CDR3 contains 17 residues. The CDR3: CAWSTQLEREGRKTQYF. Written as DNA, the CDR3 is TGTGCCTGGAGTACCCAACTAGAGCGGGAGGGCCGAAAGACCCAGTACTTC.

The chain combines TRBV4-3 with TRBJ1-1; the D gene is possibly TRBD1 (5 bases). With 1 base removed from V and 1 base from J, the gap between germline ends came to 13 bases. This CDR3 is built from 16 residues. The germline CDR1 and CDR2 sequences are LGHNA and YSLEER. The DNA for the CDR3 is TGCGCCAGCAGCCAAGGGGGGAACAGAGGGAACACTGAAGCTTTCTTT. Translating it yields CASSQGGNRGNTEAFF.

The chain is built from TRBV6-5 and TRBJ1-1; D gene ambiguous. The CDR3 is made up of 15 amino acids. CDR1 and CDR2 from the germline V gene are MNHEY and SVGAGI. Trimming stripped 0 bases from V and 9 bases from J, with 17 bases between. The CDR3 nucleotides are TGTGCCAGCAGTTACTCGCCTGGGTCTGGGGTTAAAGCTTTCTTT. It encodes CASSYSPGSGVKAFF.

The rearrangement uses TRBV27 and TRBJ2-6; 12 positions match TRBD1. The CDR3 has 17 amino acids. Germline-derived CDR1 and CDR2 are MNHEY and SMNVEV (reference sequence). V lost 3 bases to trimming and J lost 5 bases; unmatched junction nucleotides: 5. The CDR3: CASSLGTGGPWANVLTF. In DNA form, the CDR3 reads TGTGCCAGCAGTTTGGGGACAGGGGGCCCCTGGGCCAACGTCCTGACTTTC.

CDR3 nucleotides: TGTGCCAGCAGCGCTGGGTGGGCCGGGGAGCTGTTTTTT. Translating it yields CASSAGWAGELFF. The rearrangement uses TRBV9 and TRBJ2-2; D gene ambiguous. Trimming stripped 3 bases from V and 6 bases from J, with 9 bases between. The CDR3 has 13 amino acids. CDR1 is SGDLS and CDR2 is YYNGEE in the germline V gene.

The CDR3 coding sequence is TGTGCCAGCAGCCGGACCTCACCCTCTGGAAACACCATATATTTT. Translating it yields CASSRTSPSGNTIYF. The chain is built from TRBV7-9 and TRBJ1-3; D uncertain. With 5 bases removed from V and 0 bases from J, the gap between germline ends came to 11 bases. The length of the CDR3 is 15 residues. The germline V gene encodes CDR1 SEHNR and CDR2 FQNEAQ (reference sequence).

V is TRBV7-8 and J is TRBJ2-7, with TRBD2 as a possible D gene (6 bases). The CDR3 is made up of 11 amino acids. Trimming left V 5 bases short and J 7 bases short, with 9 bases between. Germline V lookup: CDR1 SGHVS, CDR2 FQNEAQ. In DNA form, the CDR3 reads TGTGCCAGCAGCCTACTAGCTGAGCAGTACTTC. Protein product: CASSLLAEQYF.

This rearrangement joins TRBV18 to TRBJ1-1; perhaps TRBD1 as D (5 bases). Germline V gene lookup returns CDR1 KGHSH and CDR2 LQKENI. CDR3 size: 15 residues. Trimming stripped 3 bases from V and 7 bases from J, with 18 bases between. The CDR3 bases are TGTGCCAGCTCACCCGCCATCGGCCAGGGAGTTGAAGCTTTCTTT. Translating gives CASSPAIGQGVEAFF. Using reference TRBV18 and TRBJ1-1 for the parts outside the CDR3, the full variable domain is NAGVMQNPRHLVRRRGQEARLRCSPMKGHSHVYWYRQLPEEGLKFMVYLQKENIIDESGMPKERFSAEFPKEGPSILRIQQVVRGDSAAYFCASSPAIGQGVEAFFGQGTRLTVV.

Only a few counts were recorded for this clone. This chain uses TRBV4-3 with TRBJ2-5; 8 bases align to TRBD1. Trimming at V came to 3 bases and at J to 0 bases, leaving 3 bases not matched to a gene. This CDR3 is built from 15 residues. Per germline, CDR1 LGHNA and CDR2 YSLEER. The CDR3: CASSHNRGYQETQYF. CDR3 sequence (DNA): TGCGCCAGCAGCCATAACAGGGGGTACCAAGAGACCCAGTACTTC.

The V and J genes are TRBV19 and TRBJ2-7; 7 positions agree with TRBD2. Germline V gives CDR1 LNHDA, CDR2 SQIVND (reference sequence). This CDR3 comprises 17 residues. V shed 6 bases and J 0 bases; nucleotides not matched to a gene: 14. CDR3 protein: CASSPNGGTPSSYEQYF. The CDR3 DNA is TGTGCCAGTAGCCCGAACGGGGGGACCCCTAGCTCCTACGAGCAGTACTTC.

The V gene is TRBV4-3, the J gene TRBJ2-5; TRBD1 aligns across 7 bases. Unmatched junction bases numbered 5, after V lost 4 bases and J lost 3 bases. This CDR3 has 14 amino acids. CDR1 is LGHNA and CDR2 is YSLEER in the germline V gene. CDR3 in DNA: TGCGCCAGCAGCCTTGTACAGGGGAAAGAGACCCAGTACTTC. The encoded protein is CASSLVQGKETQYF.

The CDR3 region is CASSSRRDSYEQYF. CDR3 nucleotide sequence: TGTGCCAGCAGTTCTCGACGGGACAGCTACGAGCAGTACTTC. The genes are TRBV7-2 and TRBJ2-7; 7 positions match TRBD1. Germline V gene data show CDR1 as SGHTA and CDR2 as FQGNSA. J lost 3 bases, V lost 6 bases, and 8 bases had no gene match. The CDR3 consists of 14 residues.

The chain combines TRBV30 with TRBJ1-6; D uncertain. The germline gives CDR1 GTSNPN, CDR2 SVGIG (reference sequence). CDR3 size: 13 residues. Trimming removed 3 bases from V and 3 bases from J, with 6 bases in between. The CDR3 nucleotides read TGTGCCTGGAGGGGCAGCTATAATTCACCCCTCCACTTT. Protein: CAWRGSYNSPLHF.

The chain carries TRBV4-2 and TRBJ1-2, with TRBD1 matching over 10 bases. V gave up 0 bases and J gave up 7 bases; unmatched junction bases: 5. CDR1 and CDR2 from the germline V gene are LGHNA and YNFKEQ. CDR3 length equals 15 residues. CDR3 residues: CASSQELGTGVGYTF. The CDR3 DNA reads TGTGCCAGCAGCCAAGAGCTCGGGACAGGGGTTGGCTACACCTTC.

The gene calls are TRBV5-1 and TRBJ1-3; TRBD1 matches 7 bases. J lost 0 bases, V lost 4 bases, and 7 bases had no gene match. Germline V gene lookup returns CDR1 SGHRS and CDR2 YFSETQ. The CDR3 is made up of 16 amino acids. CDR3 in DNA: TGCGCCAGCAGCACAGGGGACGCAAGCTCTGGAAACACCATATATTTT. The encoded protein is CASSTGDASSGNTIYF.